A single sample gave rise to the 18 T cell receptor beta chains below, sequenced in a study of T-cell reconstitution after alpha-beta-depleted transplantation in children. Preparation of the TCRbeta library involved a method that used unique molecular identifiers. Each CDR3 protein gets one entry after TCRdb re-called the PCR reads with MiXCR. Of about 610,000 distinct CDR3 sequences listed, approximately 10% are singletons. The sequencing used PBMCs from the stem cell graft donor, collected from the stem cell graft. Source of these receptors: a human donor who donated a stem cell graft to a child with acute myeloid leukemia.

A note on this clonotype: A read error may account for a junction end that differs from germline. The genes are TRBV15 and TRBJ2-1; D is unclear. CDR3 length equals 11 residues. Germline V CDR1 and CDR2: LNHNV, YYDKDF (reference sequence). CDR3 residues: CATSRDSFWGF. CDR3 nucleotide sequence: TGTGCCACCAGCAGAGATAGTTTCTGGGGCTTC.

The chain uses TRBV5-1 and TRBJ2-1, with 14 positions matching TRBD2. Germline V CDR1 and CDR2: SGHRS, YFSETQ. After removal of 5 bases from V and 2 bases from J, the junction contained 3 bases not matched to a gene. The CDR3 extends over 16 amino acids. CDR3 DNA sequence: TGCGCCAGCAGGGGGACTAGCGGGAGAACCTACAATGAGCAGTTCTTC. Protein: CASRGTSGRTYNEQFF.

J is TRBJ1-5 and V is TRBV20-1; D ambiguous. The CDR3 consists of 15 residues. V was shortened by 6 bases and J by 3 bases, with 18 bases between the two germline ends. From germline, CDR1 is DFQATT and CDR2 SNEGSKA (reference sequence). This chain's CDR3 is CSASGQHGVNQPQHF. The CDR3 coding sequence is TGCAGTGCAAGTGGCCAGCACGGGGTCAATCAGCCCCAGCATTTT.

This chain links TRBV29-1 with TRBJ2-1; 7 nucleotides line up with TRBD2. Germline assignment: CDR1 SQVTM and CDR2 ANQGSEA. The J segment lost 4 bases and the V segment lost 4 bases, leaving 7 bases of the junction unmatched. The CDR3 length is 14 residues. Here the CDR3 DNA reads TGCAGCGTTGTCCGGTCGGGGGGATACAATGAGCAGTTCTTC. This sequence encodes CSVVRSGGYNEQFF.

The chain couples TRBV29-1 to TRBJ1-3, with TRBD1 identical over 8 bases. The V gene's germline CDR1 is SQVTM and CDR2 ANQGSEA. Trimming cost V 4 bases and J 2 bases; bases outside gene matches: 7. The CDR3 runs to 15 residues. The CDR3 DNA reads as TGCAGCGTTGTCCGGGCAGGGGGCACTGGAAACACCATATATTTT. Protein product: CSVVRAGGTGNTIYF.

In this sample, this clonotype turned up a few times. The chain uses TRBV27 and TRBJ2-1; perhaps TRBD2 as D (5 bases). The V and J ends lost 5 bases and 3 bases respectively, with 14 bases between them. The CDR3 covers 15 residues. CDR1 MNHEY and CDR2 SMNVEV come from the germline V gene (reference sequence). The CDR3 DNA reads as TGTGCCAGCAGTCTACCAGCGGAGTACTACAATGAGCAGTTCTTC. It translates to CASSLPAEYYNEQFF.

This clonotype is a singleton in its sample. The chain combines TRBV5-1 with TRBJ2-2; 14 bases align to TRBD2. The CDR3 consists of 17 residues. Germline loops: CDR1 SGHRS, CDR2 YFSETQ. The V gene end was trimmed by 3 bases and the J gene end by 3 bases; junction bases not matched to a gene: 4. The CDR3 region is CASSSTSGRADTGELFF. For the CDR3, the DNA is TGCGCCAGCAGCTCGACTAGCGGGAGGGCCGACACCGGGGAGCTGTTTTTT.

This clonotype showed up just a few times. This chain uses TRBV7-2 with TRBJ2-1, with no clear D. CDR3 length: 15 residues. Germline V gives CDR1 SGHTA, CDR2 FQGNSA. Trimming pared 3 bases from V and 0 bases from J, leaving 9 bases between. The CDR3 sequence is CASSFPSFSYNEQFF. The DNA of the CDR3 is TGTGCCAGCAGCTTCCCGTCGTTCTCCTACAATGAGCAGTTCTTC.

Ten or more counts support this clonotype. This chain uses TRBV20-1 with TRBJ2-1; 9 nucleotides agree with TRBD2. J gave up 6 bases and V 0 bases, and 9 bases lay outside the gene matches. The CDR3 is 16 amino acids. CDR1 and CDR2 from the germline V gene are DFQATT and SNEGSKA (reference sequence). The CDR3 here is CSARDPPLAGPNEQFF. CDR3 sequence (DNA): TGCAGTGCTAGAGATCCCCCCCTAGCGGGACCCAATGAGCAGTTCTTC.

This clonotype showed up just a few times. The chain employs TRBV5-1 and TRBJ2-5; 7 bases agree with TRBD2. This CDR3 spans 15 amino acids. From germline, CDR1 is SGHRS and CDR2 YFSETQ. The ends lost 1 base at V and 5 bases at J; junction bases unmatched: 8. This chain's CDR3 is CASSLRTGGGETQYF. The CDR3 nucleotides read TGCGCCAGCAGCTTGCGTACGGGAGGTGGGGAGACCCAGTACTTC.

The chain uses TRBV29-1 and TRBJ2-5, with D maybe TRBD2 (5 bases). The V and J ends lost 7 bases and 7 bases respectively, with 13 bases between them. The CDR3 covers 11 residues. Germline lookup yields CDR1 SQVTM and CDR2 ANQGSEA. The CDR3 nucleotides read TGCAGCGCCGACGAGGGTTCGACCCAGTACTTC. It is translated as CSADEGSTQYF.

This clonotype was recorded a few times. The genes are TRBV12-3 or TRBV12-4 and TRBJ1-5; D possibly corresponds to TRBD1 (5 bases). V was trimmed by 3 bases and J by 7 bases, leaving 19 bases between them. This CDR3 region has 16 residues. DNA for the CDR3: TGTGCCAGCAGTTTTCGAGGGAGAGGGGTTCGGCAGCCCCAGCATTTT. Protein sequence: CASSFRGRGVRQPQHF.

This clonotype has at least ten counts. The chain couples TRBV24-1 to TRBJ2-5; weak D call: TRBD2 (6 bases). Per germline, CDR1 KGHDR and CDR2 SFDVKD. CDR3 length: 14 amino acids. V was clipped by 7 bases and J by 5 bases, with 16 bases between them. CDR3 nucleotide sequence: TGTGCCACCAGCCGGGACTCGGAGAGGGAGACCCAGTACTTC. It translates to CATSRDSERETQYF.

The sample holds a few counts of this clonotype. In DNA, the CDR3 is TGCAGTGCTAGAGATCCCAGCGGGAGTAGGACCTACAATGAGCAGTTCTTC. Its protein product is CSARDPSGSRTYNEQFF. The genes are TRBV20-1 and TRBJ2-1, with 8 bases matching TRBD2. V gave up 0 bases and J gave up 2 bases; unmatched junction bases: 9. CDR1 and CDR2 (germline): DFQATT, SNEGSKA (reference sequence). The CDR3 consists of 17 residues.

This clonotype was observed a handful of times. The chain uses TRBV5-1 and TRBJ2-2, with 7 bases aligning to TRBD1. The V and J ends lost 2 bases and 2 bases, in that order; junction bases with no gene match: 6. CDR1 and CDR2 (germline): SGHRS, YFSETQ. The CDR3 length is 16 residues. CDR3 amino acids: CASSFGTVPNTGELFF. In nucleotides, the CDR3 is TGCGCCAGCAGCTTCGGGACAGTCCCTAACACCGGGGAGCTGTTTTTT.

This clonotype was counted a few times. The chain is built from TRBV28 and TRBJ2-7; D not resolved. Trimming cost V 3 bases and J 0 bases, with 9 bases left between them. Germline V lookup: CDR1 MDHEN, CDR2 SYDVKM. The CDR3 extends over 14 amino acids. Written as DNA, the CDR3 is TGTGCCAGCAGTTTCGACGCAGGCTCCTACGAGCAGTACTTC. Translation gives CASSFDAGSYEQYF.

This clonotype was seen repeatedly, ten times or more. The chain links TRBV5-1 to TRBJ2-1, with D tentatively TRBD1 or TRBD2 (5 bases each). The CDR3 runs 11 residues. Germline V gene lookup returns CDR1 SGHRS and CDR2 YFSETQ. The V and J ends lost 5 bases and 11 bases respectively, with 11 bases between them. CDR3 sequence: CASSIEGKQFF. CDR3 in DNA: TGCGCCAGCAGTATTGAGGGGAAGCAGTTCTTC. The variable domain in full, with the rest retrieved from reference TRBV5-1 and TRBJ2-1, is KAGVTQTPRYLIKTRGQQVTLSCSPISGHRSVSWYQQTPGQGLQFLFEYFSETQRNKGNFPGRFSGRQFSNSRSEMNVSTLELGDSALYLCASSIEGKQFFGPGTRLTVL.

The sample holds one count of this clonotype. The rearrangement joins TRBV6-2 or TRBV6-3 to TRBJ1-5; tentative D call: TRBD1 (5 bases). The CDR3 length is 14 residues. The germline V gene encodes CDR1 MNHEY and CDR2 SVGEGT. The germline V and J ends were trimmed by 10 bases and 1 base, with 14 bases remaining between them. The CDR3 nucleotides are TGTGCCACGCGTGGGGCGGGAAGCAATCAGCCCCAGCATTTT. Residues: CATRGAGSNQPQHF.